This TCR beta chain was sequenced for a study of cytomegalovirus exposure and HLA in healthy donors. The study, taken as a whole, reports: Later work showed greater clonal expansion in HLA-associated TCR beta chains than in equally common others. It was 164 TCR beta chains that were listed as cytomegalovirus-associated. Among immune exposure information, only CMV serostatus was available.

Trimming left V 0 bases short and J 0 bases short, with 12 bases between. CDR1 SNHLY and CDR2 FYNNEI come from the germline V gene. There are 17 residues in the CDR3. PCR amplification relied on 60 Vbeta primers (plus 13 Jbeta primers). Clones were read by immunoSEQ multiplex PCR, and TCRdb kept only the in-frame ones, dropping some. The sample lists under 150,000 clones; more than 60% were seen once. This clone was found once. Its antigen is still unknown. V is TRBV2 and J is TRBJ1-3, with D perhaps TRBD1 (5 bases). The sample taken for sequencing was PBMCs. The sequence came from a middle-aged woman in good health and CMV-seronegative. The DNA of the CDR3 is TGTGCCAGCAGTGAAGCGCTTCAGGGTCCCTCTGGAAACACCATATATTTT. This sequence encodes CASSEALQGPSGNTIYF.